The 4 T cell receptor beta chains below all came from one sample that was sequenced in a study of immune evolution from preneoplasia to lung adenocarcinoma. Clones were read by immunoSEQ multiplex PCR, and TCRdb kept only the in-frame ones, dropping some. The sample carries 35,000 or so clones, about 74% recorded once. The sequenced material came from FFPE invasive lung adenocarcinoma tissue. The receptors here all came from a person between 60 and 69 years old with lung adenocarcinoma.

This sequence joins TRBV7-9 and TRBJ2-1, with 11 bases identical to TRBD2. This CDR3 has 15 amino acids. CDR1 is SEHNR, CDR2 FQNEAQ, per germline (reference sequence). V gave up 7 bases and J gave up 8 bases; unmatched junction bases: 10. The CDR3 reads CASTLSGRAVDEQFF. The CDR3 nucleotides are TGTGCCAGCACCCTTAGCGGGAGGGCCGTGGATGAGCAGTTCTTC.

This clone was seen more than once but under ten times. V usage is TRBV6-5 and J usage is TRBJ1-1; D is unresolved. This CDR3 is 15 amino acids long. Trimming cost V 0 bases and J 4 bases, with 12 bases left between them. Germline CDR1 and CDR2: MNHEY and SVGAGI. This CDR3 reads CASSYSAGVATEAFF. Written as DNA, the CDR3 is TGTGCCAGCAGTTACTCGGCCGGAGTAGCCACTGAAGCTTTCTTT.

In its sample, this clone ranks as medium-sized. J is TRBJ1-1 and V is TRBV19; 8 bases match TRBD1. Trimming took 8 bases from V and 7 from J; bases not matched to a gene: 12. The CDR3 spans 14 residues. The germline gives CDR1 LNHDA, CDR2 SQIVND (reference sequence). The CDR3 reads CASAVGQGHVEAFF. The CDR3 coding sequence is TGTGCCAGTGCAGTAGGACAGGGTCATGTTGAAGCTTTCTTT.

The chain uses TRBV6-4 and TRBJ2-1, with 9 bases lining up with TRBD2. The V gene end was trimmed by 0 bases and the J gene end by 9 bases; junction bases not matched to a gene: 9. CDR1 and CDR2 (germline): MRHNA, SNTAGT. CDR3 size: 16 residues. DNA of the CDR3: TGTGCCAGCAGTGACTCCCCCGGGACTAGCCAGGCTGAGCAGTTCTTC. Its protein is CASSDSPGTSQAEQFF.